This is a list of T cell receptor beta chains from one sample in a study of cytomegalovirus exposure and HLA in healthy donors. Method: immunoSEQ multiplex PCR; TCRdb's copy keeps in-frame clones and lacks some. This table has 200,000 or so clones, about 81% appearing once. The material sequenced was PBMCs. All receptors derive from a woman aged 45 to 65 in good health and CMV-seropositive. Each CDR3 is given with its conserved first and last residue. A D gene is named only where the DNA matches it firmly. Clone size, where shown, is once, few, many, or a class for clones that have expanded.

V gene	clone size	D gene	J gene	CDR3 DNA	CDR3 protein
TRBV30	few	.	TRBJ2-3	TGTGCCTGGAGTATCTCAGGGGGCACAGATACGCAGTATTTT	CAWSISGGTDTQYF
TRBV7-9	.	TRBD2	TRBJ2-7	TGTGCCAGCAGCTTAAGGATCGCGGGAGGGGAGTACGAGCAGTACTTC	CASSLRIAGGEYEQYF
TRBV19	.	TRBD1	TRBJ1-2	TGTGCCAGTAGTCCGGGACAGGGCCTTAACTATGGCTACACCTTC	CASSPGQGLNYGYTF
TRBV9	.	TRBD2	TRBJ2-3	TGTGCCAGCAGCGTAGGGGGACTAGCTCCAGATACGCAGTATTTT	CASSVGGLAPDTQYF
TRBV6-6	.	.	TRBJ1-5	TGTGCCAGCAGTTACAGGGGACTCAATCAGCCCCAGCATTTT	CASSYRGLNQPQHF
TRBV11-2	.	TRBD2	TRBJ2-7	TGTGCCAGCAGCCCGGCGGGAGGTTCTCGTGTGTACGAGCAGTACTTC	CASSPAGGSRVYEQYF
TRBV4-2	.	.	TRBJ2-7	TGTGCCAGCAGCCAAGATTTAGTAGCGGTATACGAGCAGTACTTC	CASSQDLVAVYEQYF
TRBV9	.	TRBD2	TRBJ2-7	TGTGCCAGCAGCGTAGGAGAGACTAGCGGGAGATGGGGGCTCGAGCAGTACTTC	CASSVGETSGRWGLEQYF
TRBV9	.	TRBD2	TRBJ2-1	TGTGCCAGCAGCGCGGCGGGAGGGCCATCCTACAATGAGCAGTTCTTC	CASSAAGGPSYNEQFF
TRBV5-1	.	.	TRBJ2-7	TGCGCCAGCAGCTTGCTTTCCTCCTACGAGCAGTACTTC	CASSLLSSYEQYF
TRBV5-1	once	.	TRBJ2-1	TGCGCCAGCAGACGTGGCGGCACCTACAATGAGCAGTTCTTC	CASRRGGTYNEQFF
TRBV25-1	.	.	TRBJ1-6	TGTGCCAGCAGTGAAGGACCCACCGGACTAAATAATTCACCCCTCCACTTT	CASSEGPTGLNNSPLHF
TRBV7-2	.	TRBD1	TRBJ2-5	TGTGCCAGCAGCCCGCCGGGGACAGGGGGCGAGACCCAGTACTTC	CASSPPGTGGETQYF
TRBV29-1	.	TRBD1	TRBJ2-3	TGCAGCGTTGAAGATACGACAGGGGGCGAAGATACGCAGTATTTT	CSVEDTTGGEDTQYF
TRBV6-6	.	.	TRBJ2-3	TGTGCCAGCAGTTACTCTAGGACTGATCCAGATACGCAGTATTTT	CASSYSRTDPDTQYF
TRBV10-3	.	TRBD2	TRBJ2-7	TGTGCCATCGGGAGGGGTAACAGTATCTACGAGCAGTACTTC	CAIGRGNSIYEQYF
TRBV6-5	.	TRBD1	TRBJ1-4	TGTGCCAGCAGTTCCACAGGGGGCGCGGGTGAAAAACTGTTTTTT	CASSSTGGAGEKLFF
TRBV27	.	.	TRBJ1-6	TGTGCCAGCAGTTTATCGCCAGGACTCTATAATTCACCCCTCCACTTT	CASSLSPGLYNSPLHF
TRBV5-1	once	TRBD2	TRBJ2-1	TGCGCCAGCAGCGTGACTAGCGGGGGGAGTGTTGAGCAGTTCTTC	CASSVTSGGSVEQFF
TRBV7-9	.	.	TRBJ1-2	TGTGCCAGCAGCCTTGAGGTTAACTATGGCTACACCTTC	CASSLEVNYGYTF
TRBV14	once	.	TRBJ1-1	TGTGCCAGCAGCCAAGTTGACAGACTCACTGAAGCTTTCTTT	CASSQVDRLTEAFF
TRBV29-1	few	.	TRBJ2-3	TGCAGCGTTCACAGGGCATCGGATACGCAGTATTTT	CSVHRASDTQYF
TRBV7-2	.	.	TRBJ1-4	TGTGCCAGCAGCAGAACAGGGTCGCCTAATGAAAAACTGTTTTTT	CASSRTGSPNEKLFF
TRBV5-4	.	.	TRBJ2-6	TGTGCCAGCAGCTTGGAGGGCTCTGGGGCCAACGGCCTGACTTTC	CASSLEGSGANGLTF
TRBV10-1	.	TRBD2	TRBJ2-5	TGCGCCAGCAGTGAGTCGGCTAGCGGCGAGACCCAGTACTTC	CASSESASGETQYF
TRBV10-1	once	.	TRBJ2-7	TGCGCCAGCAGTGAGCCTCAACCGGGAAACGACTCCTACGAGCAGTACTTC	CASSEPQPGNDSYEQYF
TRBV5-1	.	.	TRBJ2-1	TGCGCCAGCAGCTGGAATGGGGGGAATGAGCAGTTCTTC	CASSWNGGNEQFF
TRBV25-1	.	TRBD1	TRBJ1-5	TGTGCCAGCAGTGACCCACAGGGGGAGCCGAATCAGCCCCAGCATTTT	CASSDPQGEPNQPQHF
TRBV5-1	.	.	TRBJ2-1	TGCGCCAGCAGCTCACAGGGCTTGGAGGTCAATGAGCAGTTCTTC	CASSSQGLEVNEQFF
TRBV14	.	.	TRBJ2-7	TGTGCCAGCAGCCGGCCCGGGAAGTCACCGGACGAGCAGTACTTC	CASSRPGKSPDEQYF
TRBV7-9	.	TRBD2	TRBJ2-1	TGTGCCAGCAGCCCTAGCATTTCTAGCGGGGGCCCTGAGCAGTTCTTC	CASSPSISSGGPEQFF
TRBV18	.	.	TRBJ1-5	TGTGCCAGCTCACAGCACCTGGATCAGCCCCAGCATTTT	CASSQHLDQPQHF
TRBV18	few	.	TRBJ1-2	TGTGCCAGCTCTCCGGAAGGGGTCGGTGGCTACACCTTC	CASSPEGVGGYTF
TRBV7-9	once	.	TRBJ1-6	TGTGCCAGCAGCTTAGCGGGGGCAGATAATTCACCCCTCCACTTT	CASSLAGADNSPLHF
TRBV10-3	once	TRBD1	TRBJ2-7	TGTGCCATCAGTGCGGGACAGTTATACGAGCAGTACTTC	CAISAGQLYEQYF
TRBV27	.	TRBD2	TRBJ2-7	TGTGCCAGCAGCTGGACTAGCGGACCCTACGAGCAGTACTTC	CASSWTSGPYEQYF
TRBV5-5	.	TRBD1	TRBJ1-4	TGTGCCAGCAGCTCGGGACAGGATAATGAAAAACTGTTTTTT	CASSSGQDNEKLFF
TRBV18	.	.	TRBJ1-5	TGTGCCAGCTCACCAACAGGGCAGGAGCCCCAGCATTTT	CASSPTGQEPQHF
TRBV30	.	.	TRBJ2-7	TGTGCCTGGAGTGGTGCTGTAGCCTACGAGCAGTACTTC	CAWSGAVAYEQYF
TRBV15	.	TRBD2	TRBJ2-5	TGTGCCACCAGCAGAGGAGGGAGGGGAGAGACCCAGTACTTC	CATSRGGRGETQYF
TRBV11-3	few	TRBD2	TRBJ2-1	TGTGCCAGCAGCTCTAGATGGAGCGGGGGGGCTGGCAATGAGCAGTTCTTC	CASSSRWSGGAGNEQFF
TRBV11-2	.	TRBD1	TRBJ1-5	TGTGCCAGCAGCCCACAGGGGAATAGCAATCAGCCCCAGCATTTT	CASSPQGNSNQPQHF
TRBV10-3	.	TRBD1	TRBJ2-5	TGTGCCACCCGGGACAGTTCTATCTTGGAGGAGACCCAGTACTTC	CATRDSSILEETQYF
TRBV27	.	TRBD1	TRBJ2-7	TGTGCCAGCAGTTCCGGACAGGGGGGAACCTACGAGCAGTACTTC	CASSSGQGGTYEQYF
TRBV19	.	.	TRBJ1-5	TGTGCCAGTAGTATAGGGAGGTTTCTACCCCATCAGCCCCAGCATTTT	CASSIGRFLPHQPQHF
TRBV4-3	.	TRBD2	TRBJ2-5	TGCGCCAGCAGCCAAGATGAGCGGGGAAGGGAGACCCAGTACTTC	CASSQDERGRETQYF
TRBV7-2	once	TRBD1	TRBJ1-1	TGTGCCAGCAGCTTAAACAGGGGCACTGAAGCTTTCTTT	CASSLNRGTEAFF
TRBV6-1	.	TRBD2	TRBJ2-7	TGTGCCAGCAGTGGGTTAGCGGGAGGTCCCATCTACGAGCAGTACTTC	CASSGLAGGPIYEQYF
TRBV10-3	.	.	TRBJ2-3	TGTGCCATCAGTGGTCCCCCCCCTTTAGATACGCAGTATTTT	CAISGPPPLDTQYF
TRBV11-2	once	.	TRBJ1-3	TGTGCCAGCAGCTCCGCCTCACAAGGAGGCTCTGGAAACACCATATATTTT	CASSSASQGGSGNTIYF
TRBV7-3	.	TRBD2	TRBJ2-5	TGTGCCAGCAGCCCTAGCGGGAGGTATCAAGAGACCCAGTACTTC	CASSPSGRYQETQYF
TRBV28	.	.	TRBJ2-3	TGTGCCAGCAGTTTAGGGGGGGATACGCAGTATTTT	CASSLGGDTQYF
TRBV28	.	TRBD1	TRBJ1-1	TGTGCCAGCAGCAAGACAGGGGGCTTCACTGAAGCTTTCTTT	CASSKTGGFTEAFF